These 22 T cell receptor beta chains share one sample of origin, sequenced in a study of shared clonotypes between healthy human individuals (dated by TCRdb to about 2020). The library relied on the immunoSEQ multiplex PCR assay. Drawn from immuneACCESS, this table holds only the in-frame rearrangements with V and J called that TCRdb kept. Clones are partly lost; checked studies trace under half to an unresolved V gene and leave the rest unexplained. The sample data list approximately 1.5 million clones, and just under 99% of these were observed just once. The ten largest clones add up to about 0.4% of the sample. Sequenced sample: naive CD4+ T cells sorted from blood. The intended sense of this specimen's cell subset or site label: CD45RA+ positively selected. All receptors come from a man aged 25 to 40 in good health.

The J gene is TRBJ2-1, the V gene TRBV28; D perhaps matches TRBD1 (6 bases). Germline lookup yields CDR1 MDHEN and CDR2 SYDVKM. The CDR3 runs 15 residues. V dropped 4 bases and J dropped 6 bases, with 16 bases sitting between them. The chain's CDR3 is CASSWYTGSANEQFF. CDR3 sequence (DNA): TGTGCCAGCAGTTGGTACACAGGGTCGGCCAATGAGCAGTTCTTC. Complete variable domain (other parts from reference TRBV28 and TRBJ2-1): DVKVTQSSRYLVKRTGEKVFLECVQDMDHENMFWYRQDPGLGLRLIYFSYDVKMKEKGDIPEGYSVSREKKERFSLILESASTNQTSMYLCASSWYTGSANEQFFGPGTRLTVL.

This chain links TRBV4-2 with TRBJ1-2; a possible D gene is TRBD1 (6 bases). Germline V gene sequence: CDR1 LGHNA, CDR2 YNFKEQ. The V gene lost 2 bases and the J gene lost 5 bases, with 15 bases spanning the gap. The CDR3 has 15 residues. DNA of the CDR3: TGTGCCAGCAGCCAACACAGGGATAGGCTTTATGGCTACACCTTC. Its protein is CASSQHRDRLYGYTF.

The chain carries TRBV4-3 and TRBJ2-5; 11 bases match TRBD2. The CDR3 consists of 16 residues. With 3 bases clipped from V and 2 bases from J, the junction kept 5 bases outside the gene matches. CDR1 and CDR2 from the germline V gene are LGHNA and YSLEER. The CDR3 region has the DNA TGCGCCAGCAGCCAGGACAGACTAGCGGGACAAGAGACCCAGTACTTC. Protein sequence: CASSQDRLAGQETQYF.

The V and J genes are TRBV2 and TRBJ2-2; D might be TRBD1 (6 bases). Deletions cut 2 bases from V and 4 bases from J, with 14 bases between. This CDR3 is built from 16 residues. CDR1 and CDR2 from the germline V gene are SNHLY and FYNNEI. This CDR3 reads CASSEYRWGLTGELFF. As DNA, the CDR3 is TGTGCCAGCAGTGAATACCGGTGGGGGCTCACCGGGGAGCTGTTTTTT.

V and J are TRBV6-1 and TRBJ2-3; a possible D gene is TRBD2 (7 bases). The CDR3 length is 15 residues. Trimming removed 7 bases from V and 2 bases from J, with 16 bases in between. Germline V gene data show CDR1 as MNHNS and CDR2 as SASEGT. CDR3 nucleotide sequence: TGTGCCAGCACCCTAGGGGGGGTTTCCACAGATACGCAGTATTTT. Protein: CASTLGGVSTDTQYF.

The chain has TRBV18 and TRBJ1-2; 10 bases line up with TRBD1. The CDR3 runs to 14 residues. After removal of 6 bases from V and 6 bases from J, the junction contained 7 bases not matched to a gene. The V gene's germline CDR1 is KGHSH and CDR2 LQKENI. The CDR3 reads CASSLDRGQDGYTF. The DNA for the CDR3 is TGTGCCAGCTCGCTTGACAGGGGGCAGGATGGCTACACCTTC.

The V and J genes are TRBV6-1 and TRBJ1-5; D remains ambiguous. The CDR3 is 14 amino acids. The germline V gene encodes CDR1 MNHNS and CDR2 SASEGT. The V end lost 4 bases, the J end lost 0 bases, and 7 bases lay between the germline ends. Here the CDR3 DNA reads TGTGCCAGCAGTGGACACCATAGCAATCAGCCCCAGCATTTT. It yields the protein CASSGHHSNQPQHF.

This sequence joins TRBV29-1 and TRBJ2-5; no reliable D call. Trimming cost V 2 bases and J 7 bases, with 8 bases left between them. Germline V gives CDR1 SQVTM, CDR2 ANQGSEA. The CDR3 totals 11 residues. The CDR3 loop reads CSVEKSGTQYF. The CDR3 nucleotides are TGCAGCGTTGAAAAATCGGGGACCCAGTACTTC.

The chain recombines TRBV28 with TRBJ2-7; the match to TRBD2 covers 13 bases. The V gene end was trimmed by 0 bases and the J gene end by 2 bases; junction bases not matched to a gene: 4. The CDR3 spans 17 residues. Germline CDR1 MDHEN, CDR2 SYDVKM. CDR3 sequence reads: CASSLWGGLAGTYEQYF. The DNA of the CDR3 is TGTGCCAGCAGTTTATGGGGGGGACTAGCGGGAACCTACGAGCAGTACTTC.

The chain is built from TRBV29-1 and TRBJ2-2, with 9 bases fitting TRBD1. This CDR3 is built from 14 residues. From germline, CDR1 is SQVTM and CDR2 ANQGSEA. V shed 5 bases, J shed 2 bases, and the junction held 3 bases outside the gene matches. CDR3 nucleotide sequence: TGCAGCGTTTGGACAGGGGCAAACACCGGGGAGCTGTTTTTT. This gives the protein CSVWTGANTGELFF.

The CDR3 reads CASSLVAKNIQYF. The CDR3 coding sequence is TGTGCCAGCAGCTTGGTAGCCAAAAACATTCAGTACTTC. The chain is built from TRBV7-2 and TRBJ2-4; the D is unclear. Germline CDR1 and CDR2: SGHTA and FQGNSA. V dropped 3 bases and J dropped 0 bases, with 3 bases sitting between them. This CDR3 comprises 13 residues.

As to this clone: Distinct nucleotide sequences in the sample also encode this CDR3. The chain recombines TRBV4-1 with TRBJ2-7, with a tentative D call TRBD1 (6 bases). CDR3 length: 13 amino acids. CDR1 is MGHRA and CDR2 is YSYEKL in the germline V gene. V dropped 1 base and J dropped 3 bases, with 7 bases sitting between them. In DNA form, the CDR3 reads TGCGCCAGCAGCCAAGTACAGGGCTACGAGCAGTACTTC. Its protein product is CASSQVQGYEQYF.

Of note for this clone: Other DNA sequences from this sample encode an identical CDR3 as well. The gene calls are TRBV5-4 and TRBJ1-1, with D possibly TRBD1 on 5 matching bases. Germline assignment: CDR1 SGHNT and CDR2 YYREEE (reference sequence). This CDR3 region has 14 residues. V lost 4 bases to trimming and J lost 1 base, with 11 bases between them. This CDR3 reads CASSLWQGNTEAFF. As DNA, the CDR3 is TGTGCCAGCAGCCTCTGGCAGGGGAACACTGAAGCTTTCTTT.

The chain is built from TRBV13 and TRBJ1-2, with 7 bases matching TRBD1. Looked up from germline, CDR1 is PRHDT and CDR2 is FYEKMQ (reference sequence). The CDR3 has 14 residues. V dropped 5 bases and J dropped 5; count of bases not matched to a gene: 8. CDR3: CASSRTGDSYGYTF. In nucleotides, the CDR3 is TGTGCCAGCAGCAGAACAGGGGATTCTTATGGCTACACCTTC.

The chain recombines TRBV5-8 with TRBJ2-2; weak D call: TRBD1 (6 bases). CDR3 size: 17 residues. Trimming removed 4 bases from V and 1 base from J, with 17 bases in between. Germline V lookup: CDR1 SGHTS, CDR2 YDEGEE. CDR3 sequence: CASSVTQGALNTGELFF. CDR3 nucleotides: TGTGCCAGCAGCGTCACACAGGGCGCCTTGAACACCGGGGAGCTGTTTTTT.

This chain joins TRBV7-8 and TRBJ2-1; 10 bases map to TRBD2. This CDR3 has 22 residues. After removal of 2 bases from V and 0 bases from J, the junction contained 19 bases not matched to a gene. CDR1 SGHVS and CDR2 FQNEAQ come from the germline V gene. The CDR3 DNA reads TGTGCCAGCAGCTTACCAGGGTTGCCTAGCGGGAGCTTGGGGAACTCCTACAATGAGCAGTTCTTC. Translated, it gives CASSLPGLPSGSLGNSYNEQFF.

The genes are TRBV5-1 and TRBJ2-5; D is unresolved. Trimming removed 4 bases from V and 1 base from J, with 11 bases in between. This CDR3 region has 14 residues. Germline CDR1 and CDR2: SGHRS and YFSETQ. The CDR3 nucleotides read TGCGCCAGCAGCCTACTGACGTTCCAAGAGACCCAGTACTTC. It is translated as CASSLLTFQETQYF.

V is TRBV5-6 and J is TRBJ1-5; no clear D. Germline assignment: CDR1 SGHDT and CDR2 YYEEEE. Trimming left V 0 bases short and J 9 bases short, with 13 bases between. The CDR3 length is 14 residues. CDR3 amino acids: CASSLDSGRGPQHF. The CDR3 bases are TGTGCCAGCAGCTTGGATTCAGGACGAGGGCCCCAGCATTTT.

The genes are TRBV18 and TRBJ2-7, with 9 nucleotides matching TRBD2. The CDR3 runs 16 residues. From germline, CDR1 is KGHSH and CDR2 LQKENI. The junction had 8 bases not matched to a gene; V was cut back by 2 bases and J by 3 bases. CDR3 bases: TGTGCCAGCTCACCAGGGACTAGCCGTTCAGTCTACGAGCAGTACTTC. Translating it yields CASSPGTSRSVYEQYF.

The V and J genes are TRBV7-2 and TRBJ1-2; D remains unclear. Per the germline V gene, CDR1 is SGHTA and CDR2 is FQGNSA. Trimming left V 5 bases short and J 3 bases short, with 13 bases between. The CDR3 totals 14 residues. The CDR3 is CASSGGGYYYGYTF. The CDR3 bases are TGTGCCAGCAGCGGAGGTGGATATTACTATGGCTACACCTTC.

The DNA for the CDR3 is TGTGCCAGTAAACCAGCGGGGGGATACAATGAGCAGTTCTTC. Amino acid sequence: CASKPAGGYNEQFF. The chain is built from TRBV19 and TRBJ2-1; 9 bases align to TRBD2. The V segment lost 7 bases and the J segment 4 bases; nucleotides outside the gene matches: 5. The CDR3 loop spans 14 amino acids. Germline V gives CDR1 LNHDA, CDR2 SQIVND (reference sequence).

The chain uses TRBV18 and TRBJ2-7; D ambiguous. In germline, CDR1 is KGHSH, CDR2 LQKENI. The V gene lost 1 base and the J gene lost 3 bases, with 10 bases spanning the gap. The CDR3 consists of 14 residues. CDR3 sequence: CASSPLSGNYEQYF. In DNA form, the CDR3 reads TGTGCCAGCTCACCACTCTCTGGTAACTACGAGCAGTACTTC.